The T cell receptor beta chain described here comes from a study of T cell changes during pregnancy in multiple sclerosis. V was shortened by 6 bases and J by 0 bases, with 11 bases between the two germline ends. Per the germline V gene, CDR1 is SGHVS and CDR2 is FNYEAQ. The CDR3 spans 14 residues. The assay was immunoSEQ multiplex PCR, and TCRdb's table has in-frame clones only and misses some. The table shows over 50,000 clones, with about 87% occurring only once. The TCR originated in a female donor in good health, enrolled as a control in a pregnancy study. The rearrangement joins TRBV7-6 to TRBJ2-5; D is perhaps TRBD1 (5 bases). Sample: peripheral blood, taken in the first trimester of pregnancy. The CDR3 reads CASSLQEYQETQYF. The CDR3 DNA follows: TGTGCCAGCAGTCTACAGGAGTACCAAGAGACCCAGTACTTC.